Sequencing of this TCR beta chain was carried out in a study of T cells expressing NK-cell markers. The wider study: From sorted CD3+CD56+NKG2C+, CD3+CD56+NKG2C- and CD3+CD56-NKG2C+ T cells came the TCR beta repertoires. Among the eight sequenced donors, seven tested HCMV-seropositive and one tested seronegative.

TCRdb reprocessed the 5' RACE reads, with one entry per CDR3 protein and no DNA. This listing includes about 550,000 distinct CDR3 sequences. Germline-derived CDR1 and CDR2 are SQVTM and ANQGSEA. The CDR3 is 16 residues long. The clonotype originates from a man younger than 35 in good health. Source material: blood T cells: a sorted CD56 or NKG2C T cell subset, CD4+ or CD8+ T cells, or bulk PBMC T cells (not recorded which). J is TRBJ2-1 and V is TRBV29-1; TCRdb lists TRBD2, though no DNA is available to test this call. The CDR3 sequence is CSAPPLAGGPGNEQFF.